This TCR beta chain is from a study of early T cells in non-severe SARS-CoV-2 infection. Study-level information: Chains from this unsorted whole-blood bulk RNA could not be paired. Study results and limitations: Anti-spike CD8 responses were favored in VDJdb matching, and private and CD4 specificities were missed.

As part of library construction, unique molecular identifiers were attached to individual cDNA molecules. TCRdb fed the 5' RACE reads into MiXCR, producing one record per CDR3 protein. The table includes about 83,000 distinct CDR3 sequences, roughly 13% detected once. Trimming removed 2 bases from V and 0 bases from J, with 1 base in between. CDR3 length: 12 amino acids. Germline values: CDR1 SEHNR, CDR2 FQNEAQ (reference sequence). The table lists this clonotype with a few counts. Its antigen is currently unknown. The sequence came from an adult who was a healthcare worker with PCR-confirmed SARS-CoV-2 infection or an uninfected control (not recorded which). The chain combines TRBV7-9 with TRBJ1-1; D not certain. Material for sequencing was whole blood. Here the CDR3 reads CASSLMNTEAFF. The CDR3 coding sequence is TGTGCCAGCAGCTTAATGAACACTGAAGCTTTCTTT.